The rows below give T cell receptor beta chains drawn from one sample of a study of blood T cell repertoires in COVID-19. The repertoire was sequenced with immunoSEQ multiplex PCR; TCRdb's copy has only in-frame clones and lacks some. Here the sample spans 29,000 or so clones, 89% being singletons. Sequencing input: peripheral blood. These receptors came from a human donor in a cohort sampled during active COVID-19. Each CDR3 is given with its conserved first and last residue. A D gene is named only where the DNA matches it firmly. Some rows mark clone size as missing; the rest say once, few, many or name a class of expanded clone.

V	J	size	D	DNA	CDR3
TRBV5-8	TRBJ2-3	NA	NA	TGTGCCAGCAGCTATGGGGGCGGGCGACTGGATACGCAGTATTTT	CASSYGGGRLDTQYF
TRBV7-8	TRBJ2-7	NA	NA	TGTGCCAGCAGCTTGGGACCAACGACGGGGGAAGAGCAGTACTTC	CASSLGPTTGEEQYF
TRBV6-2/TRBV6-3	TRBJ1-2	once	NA	TGTGCCAGCAGCCAGACAGGTTACGGCTACACCTTC	CASSQTGYGYTF
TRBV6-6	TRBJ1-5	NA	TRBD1	TGTGCCAGCAGCCCCCAGGGGGCTAATCAGCCCCAGCATTTT	CASSPQGANQPQHF
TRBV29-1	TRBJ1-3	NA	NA	TGCAGCGGCAGGGGATCTGGAAACACCATATATTTT	CSGRGSGNTIYF
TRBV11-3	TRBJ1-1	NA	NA	TGTGCCAGCAGCTTCTTACAGAACACTGAAGCTTTCTTT	CASSFLQNTEAFF
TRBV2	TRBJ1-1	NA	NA	TGTGCCAGCAGTGCTCCTGGACAGAGAGAAGCTTTCTTT	CASSAPGQREAFF
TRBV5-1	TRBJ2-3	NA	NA	TGCGCCAGCAGCTTGGAGAGCTACACAGATACGCAGTATTTT	CASSLESYTDTQYF
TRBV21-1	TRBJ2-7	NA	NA	TGTGCCAGCAGCCTAATAGCTGGACAGGGGTCCTACGAGCAGTACTTC	CASSLIAGQGSYEQYF
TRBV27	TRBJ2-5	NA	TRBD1	TGTGCCAGCAGAGCGGGACAGGGGTACCAAGAGACCCAGTACTTC	CASRAGQGYQETQYF
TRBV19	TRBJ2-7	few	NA	TGTGCCAGTAGTTCCAATTACGAGCAGTACTTC	CASSSNYEQYF
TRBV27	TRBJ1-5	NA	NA	TGTGCCAGCAGTTTTCGGGGGGCGCGACAGCCCCAGCATTTT	CASSFRGARQPQHF
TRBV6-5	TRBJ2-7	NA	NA	TGTGCCAGCAGCCGAACCAGGACCTACGAGCAGTACTTC	CASSRTRTYEQYF
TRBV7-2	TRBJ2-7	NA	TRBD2	TGTGCCAGCAGCTTAACCCAACTAGCGGGGAGGGAGCAGTACTTC	CASSLTQLAGREQYF
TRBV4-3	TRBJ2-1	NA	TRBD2	TGCGCCAGCAGCCAAGACCTAGCGGGGTTGGGCTCCTACAATGAGCAGTTCTTC	CASSQDLAGLGSYNEQFF
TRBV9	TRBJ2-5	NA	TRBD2	TGTGCCAGCAGCCCTAGAGGTGGGGGAGGGCGAGAGACCCAGTACTTC	CASSPRGGGGRETQYF
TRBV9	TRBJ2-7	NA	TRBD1	TGTGCCAGCAGCCCGGGACAGGGACTTTCCTACGAGCAGTACTTC	CASSPGQGLSYEQYF
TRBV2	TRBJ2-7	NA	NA	TGTGCCAGCAGTCCTCCTCAGGGGAGAAGAGCCCTAGAGCAGTACTTC	CASSPPQGRRALEQYF
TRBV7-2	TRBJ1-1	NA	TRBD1	TGTGCCAGCAGCCCACGCCCCGGACAGGGGGCCATGAACACTGAAGCTTTCTTT	CASSPRPGQGAMNTEAFF
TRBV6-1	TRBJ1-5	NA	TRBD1	TGTGCCAGCAGTGAAGCGGGCAGGGGGTTTCAGCCCCAGCATTTT	CASSEAGRGFQPQHF
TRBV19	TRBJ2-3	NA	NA	TGTGCCAGTACCTTGGAGGGGGGCGGGAGAGATACGCAGTATTTT	CASTLEGGGRDTQYF
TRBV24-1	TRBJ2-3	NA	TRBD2	TGTGCCACCAGTGACTCGGGACTAGCGGGGGGGCGAGGAGATACGCAGTATTTT	CATSDSGLAGGRGDTQYF
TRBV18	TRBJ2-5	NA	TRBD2	TGTGCCAGCTCACCGGGACTAGCGGGGGGGCCCACAGAGACCCAGTACTTC	CASSPGLAGGPTETQYF
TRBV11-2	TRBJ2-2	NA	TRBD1	TGTGCCAGCAGCTTGACATTTAGACGGACAGGGATCCACACCGGGGAGCTGTTTTTT	CASSLTFRRTGIHTGELFF
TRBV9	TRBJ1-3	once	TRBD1	TGTGCCAGCAGTCCGAAGGGGACAGGGAGTAGAAACACCATATATTTT	CASSPKGTGSRNTIYF
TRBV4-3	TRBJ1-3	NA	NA	TGCGCCAGCAGCCGCTTTGGTTCAGGTGGAAACACCATATATTTT	CASSRFGSGGNTIYF
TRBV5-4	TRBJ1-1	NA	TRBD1	TGTGCCAGCAGCTTGGGAGGACAGGGGGCTGGTGAAGCTTTCTTT	CASSLGGQGAGEAFF
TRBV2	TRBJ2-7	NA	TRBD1	TGTGCCAGCAGTGGGAACAGGGGGCGATTTCTCGACTACGAGCAGTACTTC	CASSGNRGRFLDYEQYF